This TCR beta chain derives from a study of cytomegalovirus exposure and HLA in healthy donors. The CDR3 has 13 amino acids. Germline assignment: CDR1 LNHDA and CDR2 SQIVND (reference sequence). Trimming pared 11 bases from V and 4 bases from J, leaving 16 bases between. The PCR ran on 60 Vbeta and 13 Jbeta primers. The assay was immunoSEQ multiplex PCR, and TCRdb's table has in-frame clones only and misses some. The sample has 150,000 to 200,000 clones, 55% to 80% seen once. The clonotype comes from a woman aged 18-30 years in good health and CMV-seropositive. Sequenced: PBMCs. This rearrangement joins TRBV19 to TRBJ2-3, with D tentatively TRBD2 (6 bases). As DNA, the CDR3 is TGTGCCTCTCTCGGGAGAGTATCAGATACGCAGTATTTT. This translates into CASLGRVSDTQYF.